The entry below gives a single T cell receptor beta chain sequence along with its context. Its specificity is not known. The investigators sampled blood at baseline, at cycle 4 day 1, and at cycle 7 day 1. This entry is derived from a study of OX40 agonist ivuxolimab in advanced cancers. Study information: In this cohort, patients received ivuxolimab, an agonistic anti-OX40 (CD134) antibody. Three individuals attained partial responses, comprising one hepatocellular carcinoma case and two cutaneous melanoma cases. The study, taken as a whole, reports: On average, CD8+ T cells showed a greater number of expanded clones than CD4+.

The CDR3 is made up of 16 amino acids. Germline V gene sequence: CDR1 MNHNY, CDR2 SVGAGI (reference sequence). Germline trimming cut 7 bases from V and 0 bases from J; bases unmatched to any gene: 6. The table came from immunoSEQ multiplex PCR; TCRdb's copy has only in-frame clones and leaves some out. The table has about 79,000 clones, approximately 85% seen once. The rearrangement links TRBV6-6 to TRBJ1-1; TRBD1 matches at 12 bases. The specimen comprised CD4+ or CD8+ T cells sorted from blood, sampled in a trial of the OX40 agonist ivuxolimab. This TCR derives from an adult with an advanced solid tumor such as melanoma, head and neck, liver or kidney cancer. The CDR3 protein is CASTPGTGGLNTEAFF. The CDR3 DNA reads TGTGCCAGCACCCCCGGGACAGGGGGCCTGAACACTGAAGCTTTCTTT.